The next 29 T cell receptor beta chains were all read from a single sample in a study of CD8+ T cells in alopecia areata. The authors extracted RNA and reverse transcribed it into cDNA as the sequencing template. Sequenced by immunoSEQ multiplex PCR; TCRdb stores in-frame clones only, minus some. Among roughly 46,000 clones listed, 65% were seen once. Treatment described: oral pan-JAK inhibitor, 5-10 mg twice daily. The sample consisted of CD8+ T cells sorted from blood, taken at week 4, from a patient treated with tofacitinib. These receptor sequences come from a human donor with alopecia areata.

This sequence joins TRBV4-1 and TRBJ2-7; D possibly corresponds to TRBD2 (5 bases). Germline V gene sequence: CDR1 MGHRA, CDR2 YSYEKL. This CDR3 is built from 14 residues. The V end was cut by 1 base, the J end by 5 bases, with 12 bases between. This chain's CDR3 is CASSQGLASNEQYF. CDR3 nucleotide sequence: TGCGCCAGCAGCCAAGGGCTAGCTAGTAACGAGCAGTACTTC.

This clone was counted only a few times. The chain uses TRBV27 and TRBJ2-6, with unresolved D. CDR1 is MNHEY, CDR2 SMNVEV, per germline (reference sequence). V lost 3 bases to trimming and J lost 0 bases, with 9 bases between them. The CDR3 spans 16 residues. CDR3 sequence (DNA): TGTGCCAGCAGTTTTACACAGAGCTCTGGGGCCAACGTCCTGACTTTC. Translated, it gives CASSFTQSSGANVLTF. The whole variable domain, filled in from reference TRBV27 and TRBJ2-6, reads EAQVTQNPRYLITVTGKKLTVTCSQNMNHEYMSWYRQDPGLGLRQIYYSMNVEVTDKGDVPEGYKVSRKEKRNFPLILESPSPNQTSLYFCASSFTQSSGANVLTFGAGSRLTVL.

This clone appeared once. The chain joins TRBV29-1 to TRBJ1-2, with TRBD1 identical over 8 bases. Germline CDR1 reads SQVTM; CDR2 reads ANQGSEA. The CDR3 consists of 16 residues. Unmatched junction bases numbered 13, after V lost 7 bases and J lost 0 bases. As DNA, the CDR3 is TGCAGCGCCGAGTTGACAGGGGATCGTGCTAACTATGGCTACACCTTC. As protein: CSAELTGDRANYGYTF.

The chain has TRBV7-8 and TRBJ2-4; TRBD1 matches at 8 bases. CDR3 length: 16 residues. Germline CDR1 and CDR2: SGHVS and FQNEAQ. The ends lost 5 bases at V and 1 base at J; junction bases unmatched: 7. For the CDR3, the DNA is TGTGCCAGCAGCCCTAGACAGGGGCTGGCCAAAAACATTCAGTACTTC. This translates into CASSPRQGLAKNIQYF.

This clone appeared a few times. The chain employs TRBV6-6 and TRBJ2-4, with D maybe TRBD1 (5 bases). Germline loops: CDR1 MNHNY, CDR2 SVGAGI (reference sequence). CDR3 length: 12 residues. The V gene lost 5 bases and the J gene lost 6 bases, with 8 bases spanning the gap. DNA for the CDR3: TGTGCCAGCAGTATAGACAGAAACATTCAGTACTTC. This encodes CASSIDRNIQYF.

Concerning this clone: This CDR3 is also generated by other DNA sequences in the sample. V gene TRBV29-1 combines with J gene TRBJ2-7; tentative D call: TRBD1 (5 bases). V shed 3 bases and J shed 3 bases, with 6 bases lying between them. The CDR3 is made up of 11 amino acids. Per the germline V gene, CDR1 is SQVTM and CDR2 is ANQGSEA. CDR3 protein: CSVETDYEQYF. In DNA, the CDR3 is TGCAGCGTTGAGACAGACTACGAGCAGTACTTC.

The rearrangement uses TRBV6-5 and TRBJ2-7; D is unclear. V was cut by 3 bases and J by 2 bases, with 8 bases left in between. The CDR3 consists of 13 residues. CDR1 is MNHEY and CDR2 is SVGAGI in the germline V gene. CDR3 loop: CASSYDRTYEQYF. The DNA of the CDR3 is TGTGCCAGCAGTTATGACCGCACCTACGAGCAGTACTTC.

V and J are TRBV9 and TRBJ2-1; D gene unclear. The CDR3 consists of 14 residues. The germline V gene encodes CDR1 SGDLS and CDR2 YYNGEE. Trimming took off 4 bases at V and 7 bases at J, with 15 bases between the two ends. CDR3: CASSSRKGWNEQFF. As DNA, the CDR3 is TGTGCCAGCAGCTCCAGAAAGGGATGGAATGAGCAGTTCTTC.

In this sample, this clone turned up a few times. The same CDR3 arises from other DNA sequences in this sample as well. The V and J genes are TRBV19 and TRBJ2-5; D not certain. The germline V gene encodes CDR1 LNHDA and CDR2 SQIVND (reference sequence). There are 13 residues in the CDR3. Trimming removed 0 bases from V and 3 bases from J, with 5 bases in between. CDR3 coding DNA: TGTGCCAGTAGTATAGACGGAGAAGAGACCCAGTACTTC. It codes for CASSIDGEETQYF. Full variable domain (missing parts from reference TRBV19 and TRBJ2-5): DGGITQSPKYLFRKEGQNVTLSCEQNLNHDAMYWYRQDPGQGLRLIYYSQIVNDFQKGDIAEGYSVSREKKESFPLTVTSAQKNPTAFYLCASSIDGEETQYFGPGTRLLVL.

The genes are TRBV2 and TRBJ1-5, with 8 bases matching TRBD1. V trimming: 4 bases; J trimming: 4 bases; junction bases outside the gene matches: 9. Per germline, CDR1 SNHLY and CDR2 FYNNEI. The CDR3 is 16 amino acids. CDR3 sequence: CASSVHRGRFNQPQHF. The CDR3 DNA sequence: TGTGCCAGCAGTGTGCACAGGGGGAGATTTAATCAGCCCCAGCATTTT.

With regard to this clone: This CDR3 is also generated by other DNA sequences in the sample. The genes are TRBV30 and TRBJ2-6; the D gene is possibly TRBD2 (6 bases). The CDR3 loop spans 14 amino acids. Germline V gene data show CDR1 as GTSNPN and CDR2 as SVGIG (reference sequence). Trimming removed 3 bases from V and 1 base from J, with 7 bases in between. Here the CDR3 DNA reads TGTGCCTGGAGCGGAGGGTCTGGGGCCAACGTCCTGACTTTC. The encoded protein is CAWSGGSGANVLTF. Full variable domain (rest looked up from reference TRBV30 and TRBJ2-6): SQTIHQWPATLVQPVGSPLSLECTVEGTSNPNLYWYRQAAGRGLQLLFYSVGIGQISSEVPQNLSASRPQDRQFILSSKKLLLSDSGFYLCAWSGGSGANVLTFGAGSRLTVL.

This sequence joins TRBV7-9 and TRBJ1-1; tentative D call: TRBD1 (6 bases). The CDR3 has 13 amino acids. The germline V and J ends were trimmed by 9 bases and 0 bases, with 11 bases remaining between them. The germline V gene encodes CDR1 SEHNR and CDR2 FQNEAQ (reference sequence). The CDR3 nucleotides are TGTGCCAGTAATGGACAGCTGAACACTGAAGCTTTCTTT. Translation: CASNGQLNTEAFF.

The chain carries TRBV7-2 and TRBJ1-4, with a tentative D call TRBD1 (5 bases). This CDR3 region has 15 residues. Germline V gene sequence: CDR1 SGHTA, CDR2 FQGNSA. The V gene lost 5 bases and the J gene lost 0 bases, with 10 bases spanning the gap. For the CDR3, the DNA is TGTGCCAGCAGCCCATCGACAGCAACTAATGAAAAACTGTTTTTT. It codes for CASSPSTATNEKLFF.

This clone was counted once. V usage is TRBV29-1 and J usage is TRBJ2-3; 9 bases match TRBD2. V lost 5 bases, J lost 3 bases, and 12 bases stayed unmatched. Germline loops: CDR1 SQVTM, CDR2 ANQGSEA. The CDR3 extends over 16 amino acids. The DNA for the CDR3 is TGCAGCGTTCCATTGACATTAGCGGGGGAGACAGATACGCAGTATTTT. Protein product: CSVPLTLAGETDTQYF.

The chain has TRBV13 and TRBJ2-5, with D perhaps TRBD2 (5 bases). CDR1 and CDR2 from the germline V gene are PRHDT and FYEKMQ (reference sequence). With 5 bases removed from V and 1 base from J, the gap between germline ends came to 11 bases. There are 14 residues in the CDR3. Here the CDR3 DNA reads TGTGCCAGCAGCCGTGGACTTTCCCAAGAGACCCAGTACTTC. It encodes CASSRGLSQETQYF.

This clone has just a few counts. The CDR3 sequence is CSVPGQSYGYTF. CDR3 coding DNA: TGCAGCGTTCCGGGACAGAGCTATGGCTACACCTTC. The rearrangement uses TRBV29-1 and TRBJ1-2; 7 nucleotides line up with TRBD1. V lost 5 bases and J lost 4; bases outside the gene matches: 4. The germline V gene has CDR1 SQVTM and CDR2 ANQGSEA. The CDR3 covers 12 residues.

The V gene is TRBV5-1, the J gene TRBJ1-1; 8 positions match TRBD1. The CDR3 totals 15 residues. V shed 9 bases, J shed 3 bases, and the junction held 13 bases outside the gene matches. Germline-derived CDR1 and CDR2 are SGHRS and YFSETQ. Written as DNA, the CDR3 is TGCGCCACTCGACAGGGGAGGGGAGCCGACACTGAAGCTTTCTTT. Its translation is CATRQGRGADTEAFF. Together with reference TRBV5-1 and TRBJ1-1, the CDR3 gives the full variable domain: KAGVTQTPRYLIKTRGQQVTLSCSPISGHRSVSWYQQTPGQGLQFLFEYFSETQRNKGNFPGRFSGRQFSNSRSEMNVSTLELGDSALYLCATRQGRGADTEAFFGQGTRLTVV.

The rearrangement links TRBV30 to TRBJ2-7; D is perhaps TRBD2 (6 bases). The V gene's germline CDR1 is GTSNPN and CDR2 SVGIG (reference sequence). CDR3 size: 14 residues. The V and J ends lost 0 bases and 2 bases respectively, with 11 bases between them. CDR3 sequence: CAWSVRGVTYEQYF. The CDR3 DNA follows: TGTGCCTGGAGTGTACGCGGGGTTACCTACGAGCAGTACTTC.

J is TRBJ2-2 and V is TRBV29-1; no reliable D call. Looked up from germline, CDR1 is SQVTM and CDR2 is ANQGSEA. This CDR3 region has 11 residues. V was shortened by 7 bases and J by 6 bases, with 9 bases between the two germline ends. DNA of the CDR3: TGCAGCGCCGCTAGTGCCGGGGAGCTGTTTTTT. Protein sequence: CSAASAGELFF.

DNA of the CDR3: TGTGCCAGCAGCCCCACCGGGAGCTCCTACAATGAGCAGTTCTTC. This translates into CASSPTGSSYNEQFF. The chain combines TRBV27 with TRBJ2-1; tentatively, D is TRBD2 (6 bases). This CDR3 region has 15 residues. V was trimmed by 6 bases and J by 0 bases, leaving 12 bases between them. CDR1 and CDR2 from the germline V gene are MNHEY and SMNVEV (reference sequence).

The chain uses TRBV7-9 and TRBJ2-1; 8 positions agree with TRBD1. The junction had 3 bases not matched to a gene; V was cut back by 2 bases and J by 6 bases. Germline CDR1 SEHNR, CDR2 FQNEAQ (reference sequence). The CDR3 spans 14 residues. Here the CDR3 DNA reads TGTGCCAGCAGCTTATCTACAGGGGGCAATGAGCAGTTCTTC. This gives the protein CASSLSTGGNEQFF.

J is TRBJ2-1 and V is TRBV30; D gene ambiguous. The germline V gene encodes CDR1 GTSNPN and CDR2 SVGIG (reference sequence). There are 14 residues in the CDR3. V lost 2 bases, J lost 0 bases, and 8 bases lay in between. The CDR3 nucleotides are TGTGCCTGGAGTCCTACGAGCTCCTACAATGAGCAGTTCTTC. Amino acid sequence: CAWSPTSSYNEQFF.

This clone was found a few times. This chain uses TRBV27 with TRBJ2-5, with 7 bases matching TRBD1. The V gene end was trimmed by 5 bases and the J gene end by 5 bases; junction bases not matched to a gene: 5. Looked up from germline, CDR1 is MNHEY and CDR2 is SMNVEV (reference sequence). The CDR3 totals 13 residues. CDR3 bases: TGTGCCAGCAGTATGACAGGGTGGGAGACCCAGTACTTC. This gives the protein CASSMTGWETQYF.

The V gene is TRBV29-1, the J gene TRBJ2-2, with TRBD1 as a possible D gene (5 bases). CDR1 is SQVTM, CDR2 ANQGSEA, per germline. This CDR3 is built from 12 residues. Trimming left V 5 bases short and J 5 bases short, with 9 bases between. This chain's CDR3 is CSVLGATGELFF. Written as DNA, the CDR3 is TGCAGCGTTCTAGGGGCGACCGGGGAGCTGTTTTTT.

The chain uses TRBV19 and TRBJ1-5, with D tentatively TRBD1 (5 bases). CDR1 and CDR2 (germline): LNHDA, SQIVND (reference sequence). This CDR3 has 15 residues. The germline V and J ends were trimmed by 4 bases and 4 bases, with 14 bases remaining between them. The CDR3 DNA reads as TGTGCCAGTAGTAAAGTCGCCCGGGGGAATCAGCCCCAGCATTTT. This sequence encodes CASSKVARGNQPQHF.

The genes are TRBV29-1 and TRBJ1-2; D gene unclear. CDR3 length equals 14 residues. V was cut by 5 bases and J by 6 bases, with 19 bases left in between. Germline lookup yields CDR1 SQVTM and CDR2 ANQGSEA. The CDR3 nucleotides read TGCAGCGTTCCGCCGGAACACGGTCGGGATGGCTACACCTTC. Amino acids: CSVPPEHGRDGYTF.

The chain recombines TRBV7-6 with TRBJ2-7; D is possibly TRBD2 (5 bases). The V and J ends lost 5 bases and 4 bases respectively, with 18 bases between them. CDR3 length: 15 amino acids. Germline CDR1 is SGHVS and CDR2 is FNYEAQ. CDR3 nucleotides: TGTGCCAGCAGCCCCACCTCCGGAGGTGGGTACGAGCAGTACTTC. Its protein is CASSPTSGGGYEQYF.

The CDR3, as DNA: TGTGCCAGCAGTGAGGGGACAGCAAGCAATCAGCCCCAGCATTTT. Protein sequence: CASSEGTASNQPQHF. V gene TRBV2 combines with J gene TRBJ1-5; TRBD1 matches 7 bases. Germline lookup yields CDR1 SNHLY and CDR2 FYNNEI. The V segment lost 3 bases and the J segment 1 base; nucleotides outside the gene matches: 3. This CDR3 has 15 amino acids.

The CDR3 region is CASSVGRNQPQHF. The DNA for the CDR3 is TGTGCCAGCAGCGTGGGCAGGAATCAGCCCCAGCATTTT. This sequence joins TRBV7-9 and TRBJ1-5, with unresolved D. The V gene's germline CDR1 is SEHNR and CDR2 FQNEAQ (reference sequence). The length of the CDR3 is 13 residues. V gave up 5 bases and J gave up 4 bases, with 9 bases separating them.